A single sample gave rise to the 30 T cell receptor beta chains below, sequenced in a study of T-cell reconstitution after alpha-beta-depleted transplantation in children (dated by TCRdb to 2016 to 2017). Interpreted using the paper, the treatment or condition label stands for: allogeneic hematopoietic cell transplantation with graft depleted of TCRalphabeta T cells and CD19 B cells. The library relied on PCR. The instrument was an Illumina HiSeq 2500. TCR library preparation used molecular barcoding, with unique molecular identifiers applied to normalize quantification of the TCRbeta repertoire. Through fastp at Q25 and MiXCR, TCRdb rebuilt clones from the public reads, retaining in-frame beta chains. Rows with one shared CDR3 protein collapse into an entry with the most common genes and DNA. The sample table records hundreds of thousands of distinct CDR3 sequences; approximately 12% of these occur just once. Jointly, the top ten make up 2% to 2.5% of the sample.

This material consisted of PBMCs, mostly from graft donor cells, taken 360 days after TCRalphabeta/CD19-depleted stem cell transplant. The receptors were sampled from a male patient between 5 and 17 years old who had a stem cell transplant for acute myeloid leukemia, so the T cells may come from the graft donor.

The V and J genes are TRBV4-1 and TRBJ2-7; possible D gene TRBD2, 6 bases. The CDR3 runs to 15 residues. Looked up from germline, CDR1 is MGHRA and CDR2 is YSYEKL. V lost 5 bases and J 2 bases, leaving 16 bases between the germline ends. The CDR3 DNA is TGCGCCAGCAGCTCGGGGGACGTCCTTACCTACGAGCAGTACTTC. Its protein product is CASSSGDVLTYEQYF.

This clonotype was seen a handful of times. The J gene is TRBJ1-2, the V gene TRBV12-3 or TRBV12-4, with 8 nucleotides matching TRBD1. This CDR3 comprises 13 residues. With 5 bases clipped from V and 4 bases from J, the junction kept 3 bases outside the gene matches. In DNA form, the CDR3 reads TGTGCCAGCAGTCCGGGACAGGTCTATGGCTACACCTTC. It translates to CASSPGQVYGYTF.

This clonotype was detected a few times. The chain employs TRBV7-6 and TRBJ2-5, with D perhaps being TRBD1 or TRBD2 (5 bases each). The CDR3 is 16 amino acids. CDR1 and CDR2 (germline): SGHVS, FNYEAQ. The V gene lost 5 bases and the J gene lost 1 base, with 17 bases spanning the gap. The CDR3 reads CASSLGAWGFQETQYF. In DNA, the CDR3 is TGTGCCAGCAGCCTTGGGGCATGGGGGTTCCAAGAGACCCAGTACTTC.

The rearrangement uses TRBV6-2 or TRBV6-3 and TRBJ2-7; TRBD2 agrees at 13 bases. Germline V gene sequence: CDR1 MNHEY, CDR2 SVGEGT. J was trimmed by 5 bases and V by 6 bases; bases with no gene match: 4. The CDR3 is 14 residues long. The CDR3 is CASRPLAGGHEQYF. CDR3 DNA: TGTGCCAGCAGGCCACTAGCGGGAGGGCACGAGCAGTACTTC.

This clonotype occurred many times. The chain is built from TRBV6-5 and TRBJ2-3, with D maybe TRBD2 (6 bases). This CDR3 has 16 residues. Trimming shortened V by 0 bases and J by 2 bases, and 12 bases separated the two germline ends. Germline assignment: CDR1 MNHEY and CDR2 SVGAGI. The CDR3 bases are TGTGCCAGCAGTTACTCGAGGGACTTCTACACAGATACGCAGTATTTT. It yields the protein CASSYSRDFYTDTQYF.

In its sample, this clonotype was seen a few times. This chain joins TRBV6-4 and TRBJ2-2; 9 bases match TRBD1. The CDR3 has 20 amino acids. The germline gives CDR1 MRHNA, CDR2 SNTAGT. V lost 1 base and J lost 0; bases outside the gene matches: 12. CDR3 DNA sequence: TGTGCCAGCAGTGACTGGACAGGACAGGGGCTTAACCCGAACACCGGGGAGCTGTTTTTT. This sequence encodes CASSDWTGQGLNPNTGELFF.

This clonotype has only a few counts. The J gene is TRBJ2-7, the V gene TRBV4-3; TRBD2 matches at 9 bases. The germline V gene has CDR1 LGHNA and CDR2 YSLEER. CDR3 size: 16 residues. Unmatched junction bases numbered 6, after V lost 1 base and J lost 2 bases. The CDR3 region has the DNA TGCGCCAGCAGCCAAGGGCTAGCGGGGCCTCCCTACGAGCAGTACTTC. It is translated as CASSQGLAGPPYEQYF.

CDR3 sequence (DNA): TGTGCCAGCAGTTTTAGTGGGCTAGCGGTCACAGATACGCAGTATTTT. Amino acid sequence: CASSFSGLAVTDTQYF. The chain is built from TRBV27 and TRBJ2-3; 7 bases fit TRBD2. V was clipped by 3 bases and J by 2 bases; unmatched bases: 8. Per the germline V gene, CDR1 is MNHEY and CDR2 is SMNVEV (reference sequence). The CDR3 extends over 16 amino acids.

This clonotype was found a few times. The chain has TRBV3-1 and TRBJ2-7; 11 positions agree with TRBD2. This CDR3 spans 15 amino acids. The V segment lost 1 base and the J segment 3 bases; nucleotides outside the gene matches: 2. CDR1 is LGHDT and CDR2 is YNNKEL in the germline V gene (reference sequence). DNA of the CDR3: TGTGCCAGCAGCCAAGGACTAGCGGGATTCTACGAGCAGTACTTC. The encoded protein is CASSQGLAGFYEQYF.

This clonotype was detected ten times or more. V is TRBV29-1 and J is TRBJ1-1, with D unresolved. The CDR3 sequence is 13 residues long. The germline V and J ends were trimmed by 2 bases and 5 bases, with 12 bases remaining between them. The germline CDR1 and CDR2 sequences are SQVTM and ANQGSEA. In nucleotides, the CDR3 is TGCAGCGTTGAACGCAGGTTCATGACTGAAGCTTTCTTT. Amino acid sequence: CSVERRFMTEAFF. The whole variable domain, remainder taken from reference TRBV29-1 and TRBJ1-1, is SAVISQKPSRDICQRGTSLTIQCQVDSQVTMMFWYRQQPGQSLTLIATANQGSEATYESGFVIDKFPISRPNLTFSTLTVSNMSPEDSSIYLCSVERRFMTEAFFGQGTRLTVV.

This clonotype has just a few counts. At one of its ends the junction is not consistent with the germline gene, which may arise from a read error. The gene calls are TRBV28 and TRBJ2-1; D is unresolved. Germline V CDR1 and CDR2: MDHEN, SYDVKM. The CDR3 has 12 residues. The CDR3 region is CASNPSFNEQFF. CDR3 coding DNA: TGTGCCAGCAATCCCTCCTTCAATGAGCAGTTCTTC.

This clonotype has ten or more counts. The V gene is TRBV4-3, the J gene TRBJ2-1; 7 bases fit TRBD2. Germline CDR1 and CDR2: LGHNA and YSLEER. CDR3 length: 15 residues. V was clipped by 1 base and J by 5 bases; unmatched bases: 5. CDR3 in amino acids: CASSQAAGVNNEQFF. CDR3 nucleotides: TGCGCCAGCAGCCAAGCGGCGGGAGTGAACAATGAGCAGTTCTTC.

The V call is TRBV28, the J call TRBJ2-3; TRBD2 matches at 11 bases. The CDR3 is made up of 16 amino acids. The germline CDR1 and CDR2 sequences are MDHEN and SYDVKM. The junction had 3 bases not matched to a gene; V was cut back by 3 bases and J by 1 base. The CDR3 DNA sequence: TGTGCCAGCAGTTTTGGGGGACTAGCGGGCACAGATACGCAGTATTTT. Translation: CASSFGGLAGTDTQYF.

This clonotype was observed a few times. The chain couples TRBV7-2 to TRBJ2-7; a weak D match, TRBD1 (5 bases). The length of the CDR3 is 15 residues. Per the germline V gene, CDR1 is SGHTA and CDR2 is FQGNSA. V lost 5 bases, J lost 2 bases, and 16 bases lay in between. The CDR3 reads CASSARVGEPYEQYF. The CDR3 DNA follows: TGTGCCAGCAGCGCCAGGGTAGGGGAACCCTACGAGCAGTACTTC.

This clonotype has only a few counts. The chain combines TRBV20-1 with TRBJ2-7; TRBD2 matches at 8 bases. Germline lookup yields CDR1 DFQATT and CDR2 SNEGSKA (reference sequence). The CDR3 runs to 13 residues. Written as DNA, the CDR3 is TGCATAGTAAGCGGGAGTGGGTCCTACGAGCAGTACTTC. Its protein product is CIVSGSGSYEQYF.

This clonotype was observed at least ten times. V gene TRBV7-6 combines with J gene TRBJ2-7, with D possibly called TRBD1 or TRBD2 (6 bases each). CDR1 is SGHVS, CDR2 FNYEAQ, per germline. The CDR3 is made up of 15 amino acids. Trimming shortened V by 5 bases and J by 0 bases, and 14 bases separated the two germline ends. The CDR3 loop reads CASSKGGMSSYEQYF. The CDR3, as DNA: TGTGCCAGCAGCAAAGGGGGGATGAGCTCCTACGAGCAGTACTTC.

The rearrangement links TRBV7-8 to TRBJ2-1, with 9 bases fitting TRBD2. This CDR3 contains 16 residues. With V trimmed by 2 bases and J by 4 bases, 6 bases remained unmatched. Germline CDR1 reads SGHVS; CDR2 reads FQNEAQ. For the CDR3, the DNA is TGTGCCAGCAGCTTACGGGCCCTAGCGGGATACAATGAGCAGTTCTTC. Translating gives CASSLRALAGYNEQFF. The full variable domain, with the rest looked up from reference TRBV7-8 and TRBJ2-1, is GAGVSQSPRYKVAKRGQDVALRCDPISGHVSLFWYQQALGQGPEFLTYFQNEAQLDKSGLPSDRFFAERPEGSVSTLKIQRTQQEDSAVYLCASSLRALAGYNEQFFGPGTRLTVL.

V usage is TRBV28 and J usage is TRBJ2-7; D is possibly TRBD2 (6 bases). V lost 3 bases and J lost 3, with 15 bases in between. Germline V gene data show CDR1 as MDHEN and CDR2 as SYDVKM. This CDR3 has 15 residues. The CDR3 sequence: CASSLGGLTFYEQYF. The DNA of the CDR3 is TGTGCCAGCAGTTTGGGGGGTCTCACCTTCTACGAGCAGTACTTC.

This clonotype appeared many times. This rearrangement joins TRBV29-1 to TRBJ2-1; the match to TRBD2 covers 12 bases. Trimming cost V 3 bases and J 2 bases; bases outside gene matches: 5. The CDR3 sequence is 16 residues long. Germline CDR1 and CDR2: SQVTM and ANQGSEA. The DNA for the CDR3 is TGCAGCGTTGAGGGGCTAGCGGGAGGGCCCTACAATGAGCAGTTCTTC. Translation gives CSVEGLAGGPYNEQFF.

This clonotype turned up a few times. CDR3 sequence (DNA): TGTGCCAGCACCTGGACAGGGGTAAACGAGCAGTACTTC. This gives the protein CASTWTGVNEQYF. This chain joins TRBV12-3 or TRBV12-4 and TRBJ2-7; 9 bases are a match to TRBD1. The CDR3 totals 13 residues. Germline trimming cut 7 bases from V and 5 bases from J; bases unmatched to any gene: 6.

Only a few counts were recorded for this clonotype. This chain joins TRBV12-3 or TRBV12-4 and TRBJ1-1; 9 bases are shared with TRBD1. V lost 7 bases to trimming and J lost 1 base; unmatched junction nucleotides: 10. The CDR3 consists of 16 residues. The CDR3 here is CASIGRQGVRNTEAFF. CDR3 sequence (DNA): TGTGCCAGCATCGGACGACAGGGGGTACGGAACACTGAAGCTTTCTTT.

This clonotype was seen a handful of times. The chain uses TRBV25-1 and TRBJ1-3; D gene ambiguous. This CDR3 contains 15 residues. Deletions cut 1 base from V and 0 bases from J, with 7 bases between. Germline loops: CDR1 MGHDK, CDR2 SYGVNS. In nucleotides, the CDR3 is TGTGCCAGCAGTGAATTCGTACACTCTGGAAACACCATATATTTT. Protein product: CASSEFVHSGNTIYF. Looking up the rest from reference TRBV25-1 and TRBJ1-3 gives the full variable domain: EADIYQTPRYLVIGTGKKITLECSQTMGHDKMYWYQQDPGMELHLIHYSYGVNSTEKGDLSSESTVSRIRTEHFPLTLESARPSHTSQYLCASSEFVHSGNTIYFGEGSWLTVV.

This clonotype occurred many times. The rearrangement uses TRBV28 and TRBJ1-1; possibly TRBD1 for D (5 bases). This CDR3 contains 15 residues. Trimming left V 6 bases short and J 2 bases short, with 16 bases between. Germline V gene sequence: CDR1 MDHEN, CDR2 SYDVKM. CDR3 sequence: CASSPPGRINTEAFF. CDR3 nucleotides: TGTGCCAGCAGCCCCCCGGGACGGATCAACACTGAAGCTTTCTTT. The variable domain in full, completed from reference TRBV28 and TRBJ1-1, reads DVKVTQSSRYLVKRTGEKVFLECVQDMDHENMFWYRQDPGLGLRLIYFSYDVKMKEKGDIPEGYSVSREKKERFSLILESASTNQTSMYLCASSPPGRINTEAFFGQGTRLTVV.

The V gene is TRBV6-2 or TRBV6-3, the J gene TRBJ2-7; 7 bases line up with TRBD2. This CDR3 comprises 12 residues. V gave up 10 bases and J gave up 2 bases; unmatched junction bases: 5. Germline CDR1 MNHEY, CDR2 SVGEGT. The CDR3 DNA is TGTGCCACCCAAGCGGGAACCTACGAGCAGTACTTC. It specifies CATQAGTYEQYF.

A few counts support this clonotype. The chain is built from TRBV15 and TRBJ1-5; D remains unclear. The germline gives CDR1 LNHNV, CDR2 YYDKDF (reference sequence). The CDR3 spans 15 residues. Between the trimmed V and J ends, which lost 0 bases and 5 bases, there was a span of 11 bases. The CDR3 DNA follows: TGTGCCACCAGCAGAGATGTGAGGGAAGATCAGCCCCAGCATTTT. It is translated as CATSRDVREDQPQHF.

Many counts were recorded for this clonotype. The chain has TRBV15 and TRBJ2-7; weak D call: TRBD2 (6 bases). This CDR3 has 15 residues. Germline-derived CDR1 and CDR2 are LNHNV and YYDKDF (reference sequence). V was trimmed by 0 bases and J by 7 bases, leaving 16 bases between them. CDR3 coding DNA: TGTGCCACCAGCAGAGATCGTTTGGGAGGAGAAGAGCAGTACTTC. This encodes CATSRDRLGGEEQYF. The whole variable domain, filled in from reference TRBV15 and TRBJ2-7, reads DAMVIQNPRYQVTQFGKPVTLSCSQTLNHNVMYWYQQKSSQAPKLLFHYYDKDFNNEADTPDNFQSRRPNTSFCFLDIRSPGLGDTAMYLCATSRDRLGGEEQYFGPGTRLTVT.

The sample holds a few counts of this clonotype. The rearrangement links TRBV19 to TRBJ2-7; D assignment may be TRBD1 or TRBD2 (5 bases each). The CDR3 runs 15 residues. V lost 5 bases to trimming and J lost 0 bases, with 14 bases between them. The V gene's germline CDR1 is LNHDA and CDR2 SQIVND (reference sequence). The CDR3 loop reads CASSPPRGASYEQYF. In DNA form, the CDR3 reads TGTGCCAGTAGTCCTCCCCGAGGGGCCTCCTACGAGCAGTACTTC.

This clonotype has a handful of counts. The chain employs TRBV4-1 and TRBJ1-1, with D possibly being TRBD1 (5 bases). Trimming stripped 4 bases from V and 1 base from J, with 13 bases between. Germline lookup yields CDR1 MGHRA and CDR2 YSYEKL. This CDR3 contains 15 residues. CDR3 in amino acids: CASSPRGRENTEAFF. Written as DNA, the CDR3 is TGCGCCAGCAGCCCGCGCGGCAGGGAGAACACTGAAGCTTTCTTT.

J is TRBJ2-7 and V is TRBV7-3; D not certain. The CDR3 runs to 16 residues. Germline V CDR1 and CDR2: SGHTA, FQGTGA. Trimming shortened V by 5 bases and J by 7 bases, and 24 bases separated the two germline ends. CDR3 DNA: TGTGCCAGCAGCCCCCGCAGTTTCTCCTCCATCAGGGAGCAGTACTTC. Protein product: CASSPRSFSSIREQYF.

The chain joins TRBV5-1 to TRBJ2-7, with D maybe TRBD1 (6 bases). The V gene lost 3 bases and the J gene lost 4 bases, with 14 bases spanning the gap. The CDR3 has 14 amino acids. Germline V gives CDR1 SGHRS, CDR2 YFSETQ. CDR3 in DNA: TGCGCCAGCAGCTCGACAGGACTCCCGTACGAGCAGTACTTC. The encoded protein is CASSSTGLPYEQYF. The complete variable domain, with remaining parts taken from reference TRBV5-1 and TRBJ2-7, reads KAGVTQTPRYLIKTRGQQVTLSCSPISGHRSVSWYQQTPGQGLQFLFEYFSETQRNKGNFPGRFSGRQFSNSRSEMNVSTLELGDSALYLCASSSTGLPYEQYFGPGTRLTVT.